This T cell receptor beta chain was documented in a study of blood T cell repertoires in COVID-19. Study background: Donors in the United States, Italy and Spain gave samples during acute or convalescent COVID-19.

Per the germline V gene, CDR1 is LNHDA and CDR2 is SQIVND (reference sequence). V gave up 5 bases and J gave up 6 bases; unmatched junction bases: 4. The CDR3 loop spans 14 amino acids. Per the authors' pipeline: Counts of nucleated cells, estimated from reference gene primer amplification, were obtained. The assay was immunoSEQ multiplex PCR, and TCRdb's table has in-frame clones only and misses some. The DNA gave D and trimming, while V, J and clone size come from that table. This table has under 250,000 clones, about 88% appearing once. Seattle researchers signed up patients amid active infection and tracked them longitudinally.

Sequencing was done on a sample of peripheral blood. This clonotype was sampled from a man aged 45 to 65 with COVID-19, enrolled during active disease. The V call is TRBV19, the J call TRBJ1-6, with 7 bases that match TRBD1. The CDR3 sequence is CASSHRDSNSPLHF. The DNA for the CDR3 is TGTGCCAGTAGTCACCGGGACAGTAATTCACCCCTCCACTTT.